This TCR beta chain was captured in a study of T cells in Graves' hyperthyroidism and ophthalmopathy. Trimming cost V 1 base and J 0 bases, with 10 bases left between them. The CDR3 is 14 amino acids. Germline lookup yields CDR1 DFQATT and CDR2 SNEGSKA (reference sequence). TCR beta CDR3 sequences were amplified from RNA transcripts. An initial round of RT-PCR targeting the TCR CDR3 relied on the HTBI primer set. MiXCR, applied by TCRdb to the multiplex PCR reads, yields one record per CDR3 protein. The table records about 300,000 distinct CDR3 sequences, roughly 17% of them present only once. The authors deemed Graves' hyperthyroidism stable absent ophthalmopathy progression within 18 months. Uncontrolled infection, other autoimmune disease, pregnancy and lactation each barred patients from inclusion.

The sample was blood. The chain has TRBV20-1 and TRBJ2-7; TRBD2 might be the D (6 bases). This receptor was identified in a man aged 25 to 40 with Graves' hyperthyroidism. In DNA, the CDR3 is TGCAGTGCTAGAGCACCGGGAGACTCCTACGAGCAGTACTTC. Its protein is CSARAPGDSYEQYF.